This is a list of T cell receptor beta chains from one sample in a study of blood T cell repertoires in COVID-19. TCRdb's copy holds only in-frame clones and misses some; the assay was immunoSEQ multiplex PCR. The sample records approximately 250,000 clones, roughly 87% being singletons. Sequencing used PBMCs or T cells enriched from blood (not recorded which). The receptors were gathered from a woman aged 25 to 39 who had recovered from COVID-19. CDR3s include the opening cysteine and the closing phenylalanine or tryptophan. A D gene is named only where the DNA matches it firmly. For some rows the clone size is stated as once, few or many, or as a class when expanded; others skip it.

TRBJ1-1,TRBD1,.,TRBV6-5,CASSYSGQGDTEAFF,TGTGCCAGCAGTTATTCTGGACAGGGGGACACTGAAGCTTTCTTT
TRBJ2-5,.,.,TRBV5-1,CASSLGAYGRETQYF,TGCGCCAGCAGCTTGGGGGCCTACGGTAGGGAGACCCAGTACTTC
TRBJ2-1,.,.,TRBV28,CASSLNPRTGWQFF,TGTGCCAGCAGTTTAAACCCCAGGACTGGATGGCAGTTCTTC
TRBJ1-1,.,.,TRBV3-1/TRBV3-2,CASSLNIVPGTEAFF,TGTGCCAGCAGCCTAAACATAGTACCGGGCACTGAAGCTTTCTTT
TRBJ2-3,TRBD2,.,TRBV18,CASSPLAGGPSTDTQYF,TGTGCCAGCTCACCACTAGCGGGAGGACCTAGCACAGATACGCAGTATTTT
TRBJ2-3,.,.,TRBV9,CASGGDTQYF,TGTGCCTCCGGAGGAGATACGCAGTATTTT
TRBJ1-1,.,.,TRBV27,CASSLIVNTEAFF,TGTGCCAGCAGTCTCATAGTGAACACTGAAGCTTTCTTT
TRBJ1-3,TRBD1,.,TRBV2,CASSPDRAGTGNTIYF,TGTGCCAGCAGCCCCGACAGGGCCGGTACTGGAAACACCATATATTTT
TRBJ2-6,.,.,TRBV5-1,CASSLTGLPGANVLTF,TGCGCCAGCAGCTTGACAGGGTTGCCTGGGGCCAACGTCCTGACTTTC
TRBJ1-2,.,.,TRBV6-5,CASSYSTGHAGYTF,TGTGCCAGCAGTTACTCGACGGGACACGCTGGCTACACCTTC
TRBJ2-1,.,.,TRBV19,CASSIDSGFEQFF,TGTGCCAGTAGTATAGATTCAGGGTTCGAGCAGTTCTTC
TRBJ1-3,.,.,TRBV9,CASSVGGGMGPGNTIYF,TGTGCCAGCAGCGTAGGTGGGGGCATGGGGCCTGGAAACACCATATATTTT
TRBJ2-2,.,.,TRBV2,CASSVPPRTANTGELFF,TGTGCCAGCAGTGTTCCCCCGCGGACAGCGAACACCGGGGAGCTGTTTTTT
TRBJ1-5,.,.,TRBV7-2,CASSLNGRELSNQPQHF,TGTGCCAGCAGCTTAAATGGTCGTGAGTTGAGCAATCAGCCCCAGCATTTT
TRBJ2-3,.,.,TRBV5-5,CASSLAGGGQGSTDTQYF,TGTGCCAGCAGCTTGGCAGGGGGAGGCCAGGGTAGCACAGATACGCAGTATTTT
TRBJ2-3,.,.,TRBV11-2,CASRPTSTDTQYF,TGTGCCAGCAGACCCACTAGCACAGATACGCAGTATTTT
TRBJ1-2,TRBD1,.,TRBV7-9,CASSLAGGDGYTF,TGTGCCAGCAGCTTAGCAGGGGGCGATGGCTACACCTTC
TRBJ2-3,TRBD2,.,TRBV2,CASQAGGRLSTDTQYF,TGTGCCAGTCAAGCGGGGGGAAGGCTAAGCACAGATACGCAGTATTTT
TRBJ2-1,.,.,TRBV20-1,CSARGGDGQFF,TGCAGTGCTAGGGGGGGAGATGGGCAGTTCTTC
TRBJ1-1,TRBD1,.,TRBV2,CASSTDRLNTEAFF,TGTGCCAGCAGCACGGACAGGCTGAACACTGAAGCTTTCTTT
TRBJ1-6,.,.,TRBV18,CASSPSGARDSPLHF,TGTGCCAGCTCCCCCTCAGGGGCCAGGGATTCACCCCTCCACTTT
TRBJ1-1,.,.,TRBV6-5,CASHGGMGTEAFF,TGTGCCAGCCACGGAGGGATGGGCACTGAAGCTTTCTTT
TRBJ2-3,.,.,TRBV7-3,CASSLIARGTDTQYF,TGTGCCAGCAGCTTAATAGCCAGGGGCACAGATACGCAGTATTTT
TRBJ2-3,TRBD2,once,TRBV15,CATSRVSTSGRGTDTQYF,TGTGCCACCAGCAGAGTTTCTACTAGCGGGAGGGGCACAGATACGCAGTATTTT
TRBJ2-2,.,.,TRBV9,CASSVLASAGELFF,TGTGCCAGCAGCGTATTGGCTAGCGCCGGGGAGCTGTTTTTT
TRBJ1-6,TRBD1,.,TRBV5-1,CASSRGQGSSPLHF,TGCGCCAGCAGCAGAGGACAGGGAAGTTCACCCCTCCACTTT
TRBJ1-5,.,.,TRBV4-1,CASSQGYFRGSYSNQPQHF,TGCGCCAGCAGCCAAGGGTATTTCAGGGGTTCCTATAGCAATCAGCCCCAGCATTTT
TRBJ2-1,TRBD2,.,TRBV5-4,CASSFRGGLDEQFF,TGTGCCAGCAGCTTTCGGGGGGGGCTCGATGAGCAGTTCTTC
TRBJ2-3,TRBD2,once,TRBV6-4,CASSDGSGSTDTQYF,TGTGCCAGCAGTGACGGTAGCGGGAGCACAGATACGCAGTATTTT
TRBJ2-2,.,.,TRBV27,CASSFGAGELFF,TGTGCCAGCAGTTTCGGTGCCGGGGAGCTGTTTTTT
TRBJ2-3,.,.,TRBV30,CAWSVGTSSSTDTQYF,TGTGCCTGGAGCGTCGGGACATCCTCTAGCACAGATACGCAGTATTTT
TRBJ1-2,.,.,TRBV29-1,CSAWSLGYTF,TGCAGCGCCTGGAGTTTGGGCTACACCTTC
TRBJ2-1,TRBD2,once,TRBV7-6,CASSSGTSGRGNNEQFF,TGTGCCAGCAGCTCCGGGACTAGCGGGAGGGGGAACAATGAGCAGTTCTTC
TRBJ1-4,.,.,TRBV5-4,CASSLSGYPMEKLFF,TGTGCCAGCAGCTTATCAGGGTACCCAATGGAAAAACTGTTTTTT
TRBJ2-5,TRBD1,.,TRBV28,CASSLQGAAFQETQYF,TGTGCCAGCAGCCTTCAGGGGGCGGCCTTCCAAGAGACCCAGTACTTC
TRBJ2-2,TRBD2,.,TRBV5-1,CASSLRTSGNTGELFF,TGCGCCAGCAGCTTAAGGACTAGCGGGAACACCGGGGAGCTGTTTTTT
TRBJ2-7,.,once,TRBV7-2,CASSLDRAYEQYF,TGTGCCAGCAGCTTAGACAGGGCCTACGAGCAGTACTTC
TRBJ1-1,.,.,TRBV4-3,CASSYRANTEAFF,TGCGCCAGCAGCTACAGGGCGAACACTGAAGCTTTCTTT